The clone carrying this T cell receptor beta chain was seen at least ten times. The time point was: newly diagnosed GD, antithyroid drugs for less than 3 months. The authors made the TCR library using RNA they extracted from PBMCs. It was American Thyroid Association guidelines that determined Graves' disease diagnosis. This record comes from a study of regulatory T cells in long-lasting Graves disease. Construction of the TCR beta libraries employed iRepertoire HTBI primers in conjunction with Arm-PCR of CDR3 regions. Authors' methods: Across samples, 60 or so TRBV and some 14 TRBJ segments were found. Each CDR3 protein is one row after TCRdb ran MiXCR on the multiplex PCR reads. For this entry, the V and J calls and clone size follow TCRdb and not the study's own pipeline. The table records about 500,000 distinct CDR3 sequences, 12% of them present only once. This CDR3 has 13 amino acids. Germline CDR1 is MNHEY and CDR2 is SVGEGT. V shed 6 bases, J shed 2 bases, and the junction held 2 bases outside the gene matches.

Another study also made use of these data, one on T cells in Graves' hyperthyroidism and ophthalmopathy. That report notes: The model made its ophthalmopathy prediction, and onset followed a median about 6 months later.

The specimen comprised peripheral blood mononuclear cells (PBMCs), sampled at new diagnosis, from a patient treated with antithyroid drugs. The TCR originated in a woman aged 25 to 39 with Graves disease. J is TRBJ2-7 and V is TRBV6-2 or TRBV6-3, with TRBD1 identical over 9 bases. CDR3 in amino acids: CASSHRGPYEQYF. The CDR3, as DNA: TGTGCCAGCAGCCACAGGGGGCCCTACGAGCAGTACTTC.